This is a list of T cell receptor beta chains from one sample in a study of cytomegalovirus exposure and HLA in healthy donors. Sequenced by immunoSEQ multiplex PCR; TCRdb stores in-frame clones only, minus some. The top ten clones hold 4.6% of a sample with about 90,000 clones, nearly 80% of them seen once. Sequencing used PBMCs. These receptor sequences come from a woman between 40 and 50 years old in good health and CMV-seropositive. CDR3s include the opening cysteine and the closing phenylalanine or tryptophan. Each record gives: D gene, clone size, CDR3 length, V gene, J gene, CDR3 protein, CDR3 DNA. A D gene is named only where the DNA matches it firmly. Some rows mark clone size as missing; the rest say once, few, many or name a class of expanded clone.

>.|.|15|TRBV4-3|TRBJ2-2
CASSPGTTGSGELFF
TGCGCCAGCAGCCCAGGCACTACAGGGTCAGGGGAGCTGTTTTTT
>.|.|15|TRBV5-1|TRBJ1-1
CASSQFTGSYTEAFF
TGCGCCAGCAGCCAATTCACAGGGTCGTACACTGAAGCTTTCTTT
>TRBD2|.|16|TRBV4-3|TRBJ2-1
CASSQESSGRSNEQFF
TGCGCCAGCAGCCAAGAGTCTAGCGGGAGAAGCAATGAGCAGTTCTTC
>.|.|14|TRBV18|TRBJ2-3
CASSPIRETDTQYF
TGTGCCAGCTCACCTATCCGGGAAACAGATACGCAGTATTTT
>.|few|16|TRBV19|TRBJ1-5
CASSRIRQTSNQPQHF
TGTGCCAGTAGTAGGATACGACAGACTAGCAATCAGCCCCAGCATTTT
>.|.|15|TRBV12-5|TRBJ2-1
CASGLVLGRENEQFF
TGTGCTAGTGGTTTGGTACTGGGGCGCGAGAATGAGCAGTTCTTC
>TRBD1|.|13|TRBV5-5|TRBJ1-2
CASSRTGHYGYTF
TGTGCCAGCAGCAGGACAGGGCACTATGGCTACACCTTC
>.|.|16|TRBV28|TRBJ2-3
CASSLPLGSSTDTQYF
TGTGCCAGCAGTTTGCCGCTAGGATCTAGCACAGATACGCAGTATTTT
>.|.|17|TRBV9|TRBJ1-2
CASSGRGGTAIGRGYTF
TGTGCCAGCAGCGGACGTGGAGGGACGGCTATAGGCCGTGGCTACACCTTC
>TRBD1|.|16|TRBV19|TRBJ2-4
CASSPTGTGRNNIQYF
TGTGCCAGTAGTCCAACCGGGACAGGAAGAAACAACATTCAGTACTTC
>.|once|15|TRBV5-4|TRBJ1-1
CASSPGRNMNTGAFF
TGTGCCAGCAGCCCGGGAAGAAACATGAACACTGGAGCTTTCTTT
>TRBD1|.|13|TRBV2|TRBJ2-1
CASLGQGVGLLFF
TGTGCCAGCCTAGGACAGGGGGTCGGACTGTTGTTCTTC
>TRBD2|.|15|TRBV9|TRBJ2-7
CASSPRLAGGYEQYF
TGTGCCAGCAGCCCCCGACTAGCGGGAGGCTACGAGCAGTACTTC
>.|.|12|TRBV6-1|TRBJ2-7
CATLASGFEQYF
TGTGCCACCCTAGCTTCTGGATTCGAGCAGTACTTC
>TRBD2|.|16|TRBV9|TRBJ2-7
CASSVLPSGPSYEQYF
TGTGCCAGCAGCGTACTGCCTAGCGGACCCTCCTACGAGCAGTACTTC
>.|.|15|TRBV18|TRBJ2-5
CASSLAWGSQETQYF
TGTGCCAGCTCACTCGCGTGGGGCAGCCAAGAGACCCAGTACTTC
>TRBD1|.|16|TRBV4-3|TRBJ2-2
CASSQLRQGASGELFF
TGCGCCAGCAGCCAACTTAGACAGGGGGCTTCCGGGGAGCTGTTTTTT
>.|few|16|TRBV28|TRBJ1-3
CASSHLRRGKKNTIYF
TGTGCCAGCAGCCACTTACGCAGGGGCAAGAAGAACACCATATATTTT
>.|few|14|TRBV6-5|TRBJ1-1
CASSYDSLNTEAFF
TGTGCCAGCAGTTACGACAGCTTGAACACTGAAGCTTTCTTT
>TRBD1|few|17|TRBV6-1|TRBJ2-7
CASSVEPGQGTSYEQYF
TGTGCCAGCAGTGTCGAGCCGGGACAGGGAACCTCCTACGAGCAGTACTTC
>TRBD2|once|18|TRBV4-2|TRBJ2-1
CASSQGLAGGPGYNEQFF
TGTGCCAGCAGCCAGGGACTAGCGGGAGGGCCGGGGTACAATGAGCAGTTCTTC
>.|.|15|TRBV12-5|TRBJ2-7
CASGAAGTHPYEQYF
TGTGCTAGTGGCGCGGCGGGGACCCACCCCTACGAGCAGTACTTC
>.|.|14|TRBV19|TRBJ2-7
CASSIDRWYYEQYF
TGTGCCAGTAGTATAGATCGGTGGTATTACGAGCAGTACTTC
>TRBD1|few|14|TRBV5-4|TRBJ2-7
CASSKGQGTYEQYF
TGTGCCAGCAGCAAAGGACAGGGGACTTACGAGCAGTACTTC
>TRBD2|.|15|TRBV2|TRBJ2-7
CASSPLAGGRREQYF
TGTGCCAGCAGTCCACTAGCGGGAGGGCGGCGTGAGCAGTACTTC
>TRBD1|.|15|TRBV11-2|TRBJ1-5
CASSLGGGQGEPQHF
TGTGCCAGCAGCTTAGGGGGGGGACAGGGCGAGCCCCAGCATTTT
>.|once|14|TRBV27|TRBJ1-1
CASSFGTTNTEAFF
TGTGCCAGCAGTTTTGGGACAACGAACACTGAAGCTTTCTTT
>TRBD1|.|15|TRBV5-8|TRBJ1-5
CASSEPGTENQPQHF
TGTGCCAGCAGCGAACCCGGGACAGAAAATCAGCCCCAGCATTTT
>.|.|15|TRBV7-2|TRBJ2-2
CASSLARVSTGELFF
TGTGCCAGCAGCTTAGCCCGGGTTTCCACCGGGGAGCTGTTTTTT
>.|.|16|TRBV4-3|TRBJ2-3
CASSPRGVGRTDTQYF
TGCGCCAGCAGCCCCCGGGGCGTTGGGAGGACAGATACGCAGTATTTT
>.|.|15|TRBV19|TRBJ1-4
CASSPLGGFNEKLFF
TGTGCCAGTAGTCCTCTCGGAGGGTTTAATGAAAAACTGTTTTTT
>.|.|13|TRBV6-1|TRBJ1-1
CASQAGMNTEAFF
TGTGCCAGTCAAGCGGGGATGAACACTGAAGCTTTCTTT
>.|.|15|TRBV27|TRBJ2-6
CATRPEEAGANVLTF
TGTGCCACCAGGCCAGAGGAGGCTGGGGCCAACGTCCTGACTTTC
>TRBD2|.|18|TRBV13|TRBJ2-7
CASSVRRTTSGSPNEQYF
TGCGCCAGCAGCGTACGAAGAACCACTAGCGGGAGTCCTAACGAGCAGTACTTC
>TRBD2|.|16|TRBV10-3|TRBJ2-1
CAISTSTSGSYNEQFF
TGTGCCATCAGTACCAGTACTAGCGGGAGCTACAATGAGCAGTTCTTC
>TRBD1|many|13|TRBV11-3|TRBJ2-7
CASSPGQGDEQYF
TGTGCCAGCAGCCCGGGACAGGGAGACGAGCAGTACTTC
>.|.|15|TRBV9|TRBJ2-5
CASSPSGLLQETQYF
TGTGCCAGCAGCCCCTCGGGACTCCTCCAAGAGACCCAGTACTTC
>.|.|15|TRBV29-1|TRBJ2-3
CSVEDRGGISDTQYF
TGCAGCGTGGAGGATCGTGGGGGGATTTCAGATACGCAGTATTTT
>.|.|18|TRBV23-1|TRBJ2-1
CASSPHRGSPRPGNEQFF
TGCGCCAGCAGTCCCCACCGGGGAAGTCCCCGTCCCGGCAATGAGCAGTTCTTC
>TRBD1|few|17|TRBV7-3|TRBJ2-1
CASSPGQGGVSYNEQFF
TGTGCCAGCAGCCCGGGACAGGGTGGGGTGTCCTACAATGAGCAGTTCTTC
>.|.|15|TRBV7-3|TRBJ2-1
CASSLGLASYNEQFF
TGTGCCAGCAGCTTAGGGCTAGCTTCCTACAATGAGCAGTTCTTC
>.|.|11|TRBV20-1|TRBJ2-7
CSASDNYEQYF
TGCAGTGCGTCAGACAACTACGAGCAGTACTTC